This TCR beta chain stems from a study of blood T cells in healthy people across ages. Findings and caveats of the study: Compared with aged donors, long-lived donors showed fewer expanded clones, suggesting selection.

Comment on this clonotype: Its target is unknown.

Through a sample-barcoded 5' primer and a J-beta primer mix, a second PCR was run for roughly 7 to 11 cycles. TCRdb reprocessed the 5' RACE reads via MiXCR and lists one record per CDR3 protein. The sample has almost 800,000 distinct CDR3 sequences; 55% to 70% are singletons. This receptor was identified in a man aged 25 to 45 in good health. Sequenced material: blood.

The CDR3 sequence is CASSSGDNGYTF. DNA of the CDR3: TGTGCCAGCAGCTCTGGGGATAATGGCTACACCTTC. The chain joins TRBV3-1 to TRBJ1-2; D ambiguous. The CDR3 consists of 12 residues. Germline V gives CDR1 LGHDT, CDR2 YNNKEL (reference sequence). The V gene lost 5 bases and the J gene lost 6 bases, with 10 bases spanning the gap.